This is a list of T cell receptor beta chains from one sample in a study of T cells in localized non-small cell lung cancer. Using immunoSEQ multiplex PCR, the repertoire was profiled, and TCRdb retains in-frame clones only, with some absent. The sample records 60,000 to 65,000 clones, almost 90% being singletons. The sequencing used peripheral blood, collected before any cancer treatment. These receptors were collected from a woman aged 35 to 75 with stage I lung adenocarcinoma. The CDR3 runs from the conserved cysteine through the conserved F or W. A D gene is named only where the DNA matches it firmly. Where a row states a size, it is once, few, many or the class of an expanded clone; other rows omit it.

j_call d_call v_call clone_size cdr3_aa cdr3_nt
TRBJ2-7 - TRBV5-1 - CASRRTINGEQYF TGCGCCAGCAGGAGGACCATTAATGGTGAGCAGTACTTC
TRBJ2-2 TRBD1 TRBV4-2 - CASSQAGTALAGELFF TGTGCCAGCAGCCAAGCGGGGACAGCTCTCGCCGGGGAGCTGTTTTTT
TRBJ2-2 - TRBV5-8 - CASSLGRGVNTGELFF TGTGCCAGCAGCTTGGGAAGGGGGGTGAACACCGGGGAGCTGTTTTTT
TRBJ1-4 - TRBV15 - CATRRGTNEKLFF TGTGCCACTCGCAGGGGCACTAATGAAAAACTGTTTTTT
TRBJ1-3 - TRBV6-5 - CASSKGLKGNTIYF TGTGCCAGCAGTAAGGGGTTAAAGGGAAACACCATATATTTT
TRBJ2-7 - TRBV5-1 - CASSLGDPRGGYEQYF TGCGCCAGCAGCTTGGGGGACCCCAGGGGAGGGTACGAGCAGTACTTC
TRBJ1-6 - TRBV6-5 once CASSVWAGDNSPLHF TGTGCCAGCAGTGTATGGGCAGGGGATAATTCACCCCTCCACTTT
TRBJ1-1 - TRBV13 - CASSLFGYYRDTEAFF TGTGCCAGCAGCTTATTCGGGTACTATAGGGACACTGAAGCTTTCTTT
TRBJ1-1 TRBD1 TRBV7-2 - CASSRPGGAGTEAFF TGTGCCAGCAGCCGACCAGGGGGCGCCGGCACTGAAGCTTTCTTT
TRBJ1-3 TRBD1 TRBV11-2 - CASSLDRGSGNTIYF TGTGCCAGCAGCTTGGACAGGGGGTCTGGAAACACCATATATTTT
TRBJ1-1 - TRBV5-1 - CASSVNPGSNTEAFF TGCGCCAGCAGCGTAAATCCGGGATCCAACACTGAAGCTTTCTTT
TRBJ1-1 - TRBV6-5 - CASSYSTGGGSEAFF TGTGCCAGCAGTTACTCGACGGGAGGAGGGTCTGAAGCTTTCTTT
TRBJ2-7 TRBD1 TRBV18 - CASSPPGQGTYEQYF TGTGCCAGCTCACCCCCGGGACAGGGAACTTACGAGCAGTACTTC
TRBJ2-1 - TRBV7-3 - CASSYGTASYNEQFF TGTGCCAGCAGCTACGGGACCGCCTCCTACAATGAGCAGTTCTTC
TRBJ2-1 TRBD1 TRBV19 - CASSFSPGQGLAEQFF TGTGCCAGTAGTTTCAGCCCGGGACAGGGGCTGGCTGAGCAGTTCTTC
TRBJ1-4 - TRBV28 - CASSPGTPNEKLFF TGTGCCAGCAGCCCCGGGACACCTAATGAAAAACTGTTTTTT
TRBJ1-4 - TRBV28 - CASSTPISGLEKLFF TGTGCCAGCAGCACACCCATCTCAGGGTTGGAAAAACTGTTTTTT
TRBJ1-1 TRBD1 TRBV6-6 - CASRRTGGTEAFF TGTGCCAGCAGGAGAACAGGGGGCACTGAAGCTTTCTTT
TRBJ2-3 TRBD2 TRBV10-3 - CAISDTSGRGADTQYF TGTGCCATCAGTGATACTAGCGGGAGGGGCGCAGATACGCAGTATTTT
TRBJ1-1 - TRBV19 - CASSSREMNTEAFF TGTGCCAGTAGTAGCAGAGAAATGAACACTGAAGCTTTCTTT
TRBJ2-7 TRBD1 TRBV7-8 once CASSQDRAYEQYF TGTGCCAGCAGCCAAGACAGGGCCTACGAGCAGTACTTC
TRBJ1-1 - TRBV18 - CASSLSPETEAFF TGTGCCAGCTCACTCTCACCGGAAACGGAAGCTTTCTTT
TRBJ1-1 - TRBV11-2 - CASSEQGGTEAFF TGTGCCAGCAGCGAACAGGGAGGCACTGAAGCTTTCTTT
TRBJ2-3 TRBD1 TRBV27 - CASSPRGQGGDTQYF TGTGCCAGCAGCCCGCGGGGACAGGGGGGAGATACGCAGTATTTT
TRBJ2-1 TRBD2 TRBV11-3 - CASSLSGAGDSYNEQFF TGTGCCAGCAGCTTATCGGGAGCGGGGGACTCCTACAATGAGCAGTTCTTC
TRBJ2-7 TRBD2 TRBV27 once CASKLAGISYEQYF TGTGCCAGCAAGCTAGCGGGGATCTCCTACGAGCAGTACTTC
TRBJ2-5 TRBD1 TRBV28 - CASHSTGESQTQYF TGTGCCAGCCACTCGACAGGGGAGTCGCAGACCCAGTACTTC
TRBJ2-2 TRBD2 TRBV7-2 - CASGLKRGGPTGELFF TGTGCCAGCGGTCTCAAGCGGGGGGGCCCCACCGGGGAGCTGTTTTTT
TRBJ1-1 - TRBV7-2 - CASSLKGSGTEAFF TGTGCCAGCAGCTTAAAGGGGTCTGGAACTGAAGCTTTCTTT
TRBJ1-1 - TRBV9 - CASSGGQGWTEAFF TGTGCCAGCAGCGGCGGGCAGGGTTGGACTGAAGCTTTCTTT
TRBJ2-1 - TRBV9 - CASSPSPSSYNEQFF TGTGCCAGCAGCCCATCCCCGAGCTCCTACAATGAGCAGTTCTTC
TRBJ2-5 TRBD2 TRBV4-2 - CASSPEGASGGVETQYF TGTGCCAGCAGTCCCGAAGGGGCTAGCGGGGGGGTAGAGACCCAGTACTTC
TRBJ1-3 - TRBV19 - CASSILDRGSGNTIYF TGTGCCAGTAGTATCCTGGACCGAGGCTCTGGAAACACCATATATTTT
TRBJ2-5 - TRBV2 - CASRTAQETQYF TGTGCCAGCAGGACAGCTCAAGAGACCCAGTACTTC
TRBJ1-2 TRBD1 TRBV4-1 few CASSQEPGDRGSGYTF TGCGCCAGCAGCCAGGAACCCGGGGACAGGGGAAGTGGCTACACCTTC
TRBJ1-1 - TRBV2 - CASNVNRGATEAFF TGTGCCAGCAACGTCAATAGGGGGGCCACTGAAGCTTTCTTT
TRBJ1-4 - TRBV7-2 - CASSPFPGKEKLFF TGTGCCAGCAGCCCCTTTCCGGGGAAGGAAAAACTGTTTTTT
TRBJ1-5 TRBD1 TRBV7-2 - CASSLPSKGGGSQPQHF TGTGCCAGCAGCCTACCATCGAAAGGAGGGGGCTCTCAGCCCCAGCATTTT
TRBJ2-2 - TRBV4-1 - CASSHDRPGELFF TGCGCCAGCAGCCATGACAGGCCCGGGGAGCTGTTTTTT
TRBJ1-1 - TRBV28 - CASRTQVNTEAFF TGTGCCAGCAGGACCCAAGTGAACACTGAAGCTTTCTTT
TRBJ1-6 - TRBV7-9 few CASSLVGYGSPLHF TGTGCCAGCAGCTTAGTAGGGTATGGCTCACCCCTCCACTTT
TRBJ1-2 - TRBV9 - CASTPTGASNYGYTF TGTGCCAGCACCCCAACAGGCGCCAGTAACTATGGCTACACCTTC
TRBJ2-3 - TRBV19 - CASSMRVRSTDTQYF TGTGCCAGTAGTATGCGGGTTCGGAGCACAGATACGCAGTATTTT
TRBJ1-2 TRBD1 TRBV4-3 - CASSQDNRGNGYTF TGCGCCAGCAGCCAAGATAACAGGGGAAACGGCTACACCTTC
TRBJ1-5 - TRBV7-6 - CASSLEARAQPQHF TGTGCCAGCAGCTTAGAAGCCAGGGCTCAGCCCCAGCATTTT
TRBJ2-7 TRBD2 TRBV7-9 - CASSPIGPSASGRAMQYF TGTGCCAGCAGCCCCATAGGACCTTCGGCTAGCGGGAGGGCGATGCAGTACTTC